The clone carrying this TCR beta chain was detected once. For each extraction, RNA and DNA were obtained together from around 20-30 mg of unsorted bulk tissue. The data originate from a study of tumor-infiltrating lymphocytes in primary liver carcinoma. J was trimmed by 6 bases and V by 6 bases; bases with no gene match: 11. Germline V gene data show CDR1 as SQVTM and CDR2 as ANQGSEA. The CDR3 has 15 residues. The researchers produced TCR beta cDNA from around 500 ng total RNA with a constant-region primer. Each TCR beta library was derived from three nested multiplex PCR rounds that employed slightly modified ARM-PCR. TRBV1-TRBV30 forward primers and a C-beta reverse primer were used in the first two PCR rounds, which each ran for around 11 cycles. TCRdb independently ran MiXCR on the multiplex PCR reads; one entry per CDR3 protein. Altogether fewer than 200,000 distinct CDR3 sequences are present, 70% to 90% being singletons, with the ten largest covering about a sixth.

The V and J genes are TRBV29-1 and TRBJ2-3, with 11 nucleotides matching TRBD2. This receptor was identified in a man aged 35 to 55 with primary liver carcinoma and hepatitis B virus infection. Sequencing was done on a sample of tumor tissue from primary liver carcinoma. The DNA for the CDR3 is TGCAGCGTACTGACTAGCGGGAATTGGAAGGATACGCAGTATTTT. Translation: CSVLTSGNWKDTQYF.